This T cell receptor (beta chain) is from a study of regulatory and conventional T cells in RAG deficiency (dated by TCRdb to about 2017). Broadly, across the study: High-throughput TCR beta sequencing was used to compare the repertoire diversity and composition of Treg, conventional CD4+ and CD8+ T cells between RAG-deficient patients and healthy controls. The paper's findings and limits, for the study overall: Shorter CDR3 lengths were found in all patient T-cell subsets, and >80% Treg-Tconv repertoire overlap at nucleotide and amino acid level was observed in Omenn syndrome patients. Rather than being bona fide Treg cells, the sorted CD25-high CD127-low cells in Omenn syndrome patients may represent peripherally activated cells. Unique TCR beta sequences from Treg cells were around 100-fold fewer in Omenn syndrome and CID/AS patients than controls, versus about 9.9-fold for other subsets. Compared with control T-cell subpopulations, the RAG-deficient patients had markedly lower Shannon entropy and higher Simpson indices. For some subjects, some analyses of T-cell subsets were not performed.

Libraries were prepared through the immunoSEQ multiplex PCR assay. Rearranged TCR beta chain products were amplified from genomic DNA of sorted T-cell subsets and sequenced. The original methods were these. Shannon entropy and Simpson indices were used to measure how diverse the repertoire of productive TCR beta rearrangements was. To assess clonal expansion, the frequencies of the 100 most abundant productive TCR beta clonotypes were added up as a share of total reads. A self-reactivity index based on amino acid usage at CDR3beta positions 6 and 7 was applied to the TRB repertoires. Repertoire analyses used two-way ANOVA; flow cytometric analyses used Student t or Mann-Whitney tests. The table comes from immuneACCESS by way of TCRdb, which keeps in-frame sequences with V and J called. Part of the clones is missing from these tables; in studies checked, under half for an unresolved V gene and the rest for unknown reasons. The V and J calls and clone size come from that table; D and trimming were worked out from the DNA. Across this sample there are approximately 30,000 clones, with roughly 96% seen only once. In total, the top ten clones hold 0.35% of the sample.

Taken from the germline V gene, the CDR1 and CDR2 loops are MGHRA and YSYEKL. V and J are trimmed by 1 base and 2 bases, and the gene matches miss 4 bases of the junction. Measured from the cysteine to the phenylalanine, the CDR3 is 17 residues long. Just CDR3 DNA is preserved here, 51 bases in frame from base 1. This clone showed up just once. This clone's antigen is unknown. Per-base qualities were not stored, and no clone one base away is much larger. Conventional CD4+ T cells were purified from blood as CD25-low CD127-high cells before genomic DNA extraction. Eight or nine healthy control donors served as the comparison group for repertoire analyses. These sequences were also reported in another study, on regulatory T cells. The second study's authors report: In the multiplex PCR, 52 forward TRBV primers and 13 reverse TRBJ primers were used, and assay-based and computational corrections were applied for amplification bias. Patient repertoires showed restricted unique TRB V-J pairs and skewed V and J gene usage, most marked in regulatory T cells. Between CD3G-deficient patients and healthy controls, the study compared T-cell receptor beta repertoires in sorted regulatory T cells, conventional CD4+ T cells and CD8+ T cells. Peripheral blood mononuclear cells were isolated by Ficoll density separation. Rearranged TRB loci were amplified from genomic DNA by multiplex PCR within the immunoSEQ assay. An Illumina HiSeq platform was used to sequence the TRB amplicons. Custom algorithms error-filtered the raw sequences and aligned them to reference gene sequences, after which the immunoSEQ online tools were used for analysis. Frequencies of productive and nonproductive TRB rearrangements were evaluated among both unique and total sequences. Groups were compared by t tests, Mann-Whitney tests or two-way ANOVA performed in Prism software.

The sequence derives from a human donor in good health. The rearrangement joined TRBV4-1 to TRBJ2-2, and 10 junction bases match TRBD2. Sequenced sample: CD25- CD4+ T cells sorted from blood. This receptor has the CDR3 CASSQVLAGPNTGELFF. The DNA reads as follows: TGCGCCAGCAGCCAAGTACTAGCGGGGCCCAACACCGGGGAGCTGTTTTTT.